The 18 T cell receptor beta chains presented below share a single source sample, sequenced in a study of shared clonotypes between healthy human individuals. TCRdb keeps only in-frame clones here, not all; method: immunoSEQ multiplex PCR. The sample includes a few hundred thousand clones, 60% to 80% of them seen just once. The sequencing sample was made of PBMCs. The receptor set was obtained from a woman in her thirties or forties in good health. Some clones in this sample may be carry-over from other donors' samples.

The V gene is TRBV28, the J gene TRBJ1-2; the D is unclear. This CDR3 contains 14 residues. Trimming removed 3 bases from V and 4 bases from J, with 12 bases in between. In germline, CDR1 is MDHEN, CDR2 SYDVKM. CDR3 in DNA: TGTGCCAGCAGTTTTACGGGAGCTGGCTATGGCTACACCTTC. Its protein is CASSFTGAGYGYTF.

In this sample, this clone turned up once. The V call is TRBV5-1, the J call TRBJ2-7, with TRBD2 matching 8 bases. This CDR3 has 19 amino acids. The V gene end was trimmed by 0 bases and the J gene end by 0 bases; junction bases not matched to a gene: 14. Germline CDR1 and CDR2: SGHRS and YFSETQ. CDR3 amino acids: CASSLAWAGGRRSSYEQYF. The DNA of the CDR3 is TGCGCCAGCAGCTTGGCTTGGGCGGGAGGACGTAGGAGCTCCTACGAGCAGTACTTC.

This sequence joins TRBV7-2 and TRBJ2-5, with no clear D. The J call may be incorrect, as the DNA end agrees better with TRBJ2-7. CDR1 and CDR2 (germline): SGHTA, FQGNSA. The CDR3 has 16 residues. The CDR3 nucleotides are TGTGCCAGCAGCTTAGCGGCCACATCAAGCTCCTACGAGCAGTACTTC. Its translation: CASSLAATSSSYEQYF.

This clone was counted a few times. This could be a read error, since a much larger clone is one nucleotide away. This sequence joins TRBV5-1 and TRBJ2-3, with a tentative D call TRBD2 (6 bases). CDR1 and CDR2 (germline): SGHRS, YFSETQ. CDR3 length: 16 amino acids. The CDR3 nucleotides read TGCGCCAACAGCCCCAAACGGGACTGGATCACAGATACGCAGTATTTT. Encoded protein: CANSPKRDWITDTQYF.

This clone was counted a single time. This sample includes further DNA sequences coding for the same CDR3. The V and J genes are TRBV5-1 and TRBJ1-4, with 10 bases identical to TRBD1. In germline, CDR1 is SGHRS, CDR2 YFSETQ. Trimming cost V 2 bases and J 8 bases; bases outside gene matches: 3. This CDR3 region has 14 residues. The CDR3 region has the DNA TGCGCCAGCAGCTTAGGACAGGGGGGCGAAAAACTGTTTTTT. Its translation: CASSLGQGGEKLFF.

As to this clone: A far larger clone lies a single base away; this is likely a read error. This same CDR3 is encoded by further DNA sequences in the sample. In nucleotides, the CDR3 is TGTGCCAGCAGTTACGGGACAGGGAAGGGTACCGGGGAGCTGTTTTTT. This encodes CASSYGTGKGTGELFF. The chain uses TRBV6-6 and TRBJ2-2, with 9 positions matching TRBD1. There are 16 residues in the CDR3. Germline CDR1 is MNHNY and CDR2 is SVGAGI (reference sequence). V lost 2 bases and J lost 5; bases outside the gene matches: 6.

The chain employs TRBV15 and TRBJ1-2; a weak D match, TRBD1 (6 bases). V dropped 1 base and J dropped 10 bases, with 13 bases sitting between them. This CDR3 comprises 13 residues. Germline CDR1 and CDR2: LNHNV and YYDKDF (reference sequence). CDR3 in DNA: TGTGCCACCAGCAGAGGGGGACAATCCCTCTACACCTTC. Its protein is CATSRGGQSLYTF. Combining the CDR3 with reference TRBV15 and TRBJ1-2 gives the whole variable domain DAMVIQNPRYQVTQFGKPVTLSCSQTLNHNVMYWYQQKSSQAPKLLFHYYDKDFNNEADTPDNFQSRRPNTSFCFLDIRSPGLGDTAMYLCATSRGGQSLYTFGSGTRLTVV.

Remarks on this clone: Other DNA sequences of this sample code for an identical CDR3. The chain recombines TRBV5-1 with TRBJ2-7; D ambiguous. Germline loops: CDR1 SGHRS, CDR2 YFSETQ. V lost 0 bases and J 0 bases, leaving 10 bases between the germline ends. This CDR3 comprises 15 residues. Written as DNA, the CDR3 is TGCGCCAGCAGCTTGGGAGTGGGCAGCTCCTACGAGCAGTACTTC. The encoded protein is CASSLGVGSSYEQYF.

V and J are TRBV9 and TRBJ2-1, with 7 bases that match TRBD2. The CDR3 has 12 amino acids. The germline CDR1 and CDR2 sequences are SGDLS and YYNGEE. The ends lost 3 bases at V and 9 bases at J; junction bases unmatched: 3. CDR3 residues: CASSGPGGEQFF. The CDR3 DNA is TGTGCCAGCAGCGGCCCGGGAGGTGAGCAGTTCTTC. The full variable domain, in which reference TRBV9 and TRBJ2-1 provide the parts outside the CDR3, is DSGVTQTPKHLITATGQRVTLRCSPRSGDLSVYWYQQSLDQGLQFLIQYYNGEERAKGNILERFSAQQFPDLHSELNLSSLELGDSALYFCASSGPGGEQFFGPGTRLTVL.

J is TRBJ1-2 and V is TRBV5-4, with 7 bases fitting TRBD1. The germline CDR1 and CDR2 sequences are SGHNT and YYREEE (reference sequence). The CDR3 length is 17 residues. V lost 4 bases to trimming and J lost 2 bases; unmatched junction nucleotides: 14. The CDR3 bases are TGTGCCAGCAGCCCCCCGGGACAGACGGAACTGAACTATGGCTACACCTTC. Translation: CASSPPGQTELNYGYTF.

The rearrangement links TRBV9 to TRBJ2-3; 8 nucleotides agree with TRBD2. V lost 5 bases and J lost 6; bases outside the gene matches: 8. Germline V gene sequence: CDR1 SGDLS, CDR2 YYNGEE. The CDR3 extends over 14 amino acids. The CDR3 DNA reads TGTGCCAGCAGTACCCGGGAGGGCCTGGATACGCAGTATTTT. Translation gives CASSTREGLDTQYF. Based on the CDR3 plus reference TRBV9 and TRBJ2-3, the full variable domain is DSGVTQTPKHLITATGQRVTLRCSPRSGDLSVYWYQQSLDQGLQFLIQYYNGEERAKGNILERFSAQQFPDLHSELNLSSLELGDSALYFCASSTREGLDTQYFGPGTRLTVL.

The V and J genes are TRBV7-9 and TRBJ2-5; 8 positions match TRBD2. Germline lookup yields CDR1 SEHNR and CDR2 FQNEAQ (reference sequence). The trim removed 2 bases at V and 1 base at J, leaving 9 bases unmatched. The CDR3 is 17 amino acids. CDR3 amino acids: CASSLQGTRGSQETQYF. The CDR3, as DNA: TGTGCCAGCAGCTTACAAGGGACTAGAGGGAGCCAAGAGACCCAGTACTTC.

The V gene is TRBV7-3, the J gene TRBJ2-2; a possible D gene is TRBD2 (5 bases). The germline gives CDR1 SGHTA, CDR2 FQGTGA. The CDR3 length is 17 residues. V lost 1 base, J lost 2 bases, and 14 bases lay in between. The CDR3: CASSLSLARLNTGELFF. The CDR3 DNA is TGTGCCAGCAGCTTAAGTCTAGCCCGTCTTAACACCGGGGAGCTGTTTTTT.

The chain is built from TRBV5-1 and TRBJ1-1, with D perhaps matching TRBD1 (5 bases). Deletions cut 4 bases from V and 1 base from J, with 17 bases between. Germline CDR1 is SGHRS and CDR2 is YFSETQ. The CDR3 extends over 16 amino acids. The CDR3 sequence is CASSPRTGTTNTEAFF. Written as DNA, the CDR3 is TGCGCCAGCAGCCCCCGGACGGGGACGACGAACACTGAAGCTTTCTTT.

V usage is TRBV10-3 and J usage is TRBJ2-2; TRBD1 might be the D (5 bases). Trimming stripped 0 bases from V and 3 bases from J, with 5 bases between. Germline loops: CDR1 ENHRY, CDR2 SYGVKD. The CDR3 consists of 14 residues. CDR3: CAISESTDTGELFF. For the CDR3, the DNA is TGTGCCATCAGTGAGTCGACAGACACCGGGGAGCTGTTTTTT.

As regards this clone: A far larger clone is a single base away, which makes a read error likely. The V and J genes are TRBV7-2 and TRBJ2-7; D is unclear. CDR3 length equals 13 residues. CDR1 and CDR2 (germline): SGHTA, FQGNSA. The CDR3 spells CASSLLSRYKQYF. The CDR3 DNA reads as TGTGCCAGCAGCTTATTGTCCCGCTACAAGCAGTACTTC. Complete variable domain (other parts from reference TRBV7-2 and TRBJ2-7): GAGVSQSPSNKVTEKGKDVELRCDPISGHTALYWYRQSLGQGLEFLIYFQGNSAPDKSGLPSDRFSAERTGGSVSTLTIQRTQQEDSAVYLCASSLLSRYKQYFGPGTRLTVT.

The gene calls are TRBV29-1 and TRBJ1-2; D gene uncertain. The germline V gene encodes CDR1 SQVTM and CDR2 ANQGSEA. V was pared by 0 bases and J by 6 bases, with 14 bases between. The CDR3 runs to 14 residues. The CDR3 reads CSVEEAAGVDGYTF. DNA for the CDR3: TGCAGCGTTGAAGAAGCGGCAGGAGTGGATGGCTACACCTTC.

This clone appeared a few times. The chain links TRBV6-5 to TRBJ2-7; the D gene is possibly TRBD2 (5 bases). The germline CDR1 and CDR2 sequences are MNHEY and SVGAGI. The length of the CDR3 is 14 residues. The V end was cut by 5 bases, the J end by 7 bases, with 18 bases between. CDR3 sequence reads: CASSHRRRGREQYF. The CDR3 DNA follows: TGTGCCAGCAGTCACCGCCGACGGGGTAGGGAGCAGTACTTC.